This T cell receptor beta chain was sequenced during a study of beta chain features in type 1 diabetes. Findings of the study overall: The study found fewer insertions and more deletions at VDJ junctions in type 1 diabetes patients. PCR might favor shorter templates, but any such skew would affect patients and controls equally.

The germline V gene encodes CDR1 SEHNR and CDR2 FQNEAQ (reference sequence). J gave up 0 bases and V 5 bases, and 10 bases lay outside the gene matches. This CDR3 contains 17 residues. One heparinised draw, averaging approximately 120 mL, was taken per donor. TCRB transcripts that were expressed got sequenced, as all of the isolated RNA had been reverse transcribed. Method: immunoSEQ multiplex PCR; TCRdb's copy keeps in-frame clones and lacks some. The sample has about 900,000 clones; roughly 15% are singletons. This clone has only a few counts. Its matching antigen is unknown. Sequenced sample: naive CD4+ T cells from blood. The receptor was isolated from a woman younger than 35 in good health. The chain couples TRBV7-9 to TRBJ1-3, with TRBD1 matching 7 bases. Written as DNA, the CDR3 is TGTGCCAGCAGCCCGGGACAGCTAAGTTTCTCTGGAAACACCATATATTTT. Translation gives CASSPGQLSFSGNTIYF.